This T cell receptor (beta chain) was identified during a study of T-cell reconstitution after alpha-beta-depleted transplantation in children. Construction of the TCRbeta library involved unique molecular identifiers. TCRdb used MiXCR to reprocess the PCR reads, holding one entry per CDR3 protein. Among about a million distinct CDR3 sequences listed, about 31% were seen once. With respect to this clonotype: Its specificity is unknown.

Germline V lookup: CDR1 SGHTA, CDR2 FQGNSA. Trimming pared 5 bases from V and 0 bases from J, leaving 14 bases between. The CDR3 is 17 amino acids. Findings and caveats of the study: Among T cells one year after transplant, newly produced cells accounted for most counts and diversity. The origin of alpha-beta T cells about two months after transplant was reportedly several hundred expanded graft clones. In some patients, recipient T cells and intrathymic progenitors surviving conditioning explained high day-60 diversity.

The rearrangement links TRBV7-2 to TRBJ2-6; D is tentatively TRBD1 or TRBD2 (6 bases each). The sample here was PBMCs, mostly from graft donor cells, taken 360 days after TCRalphabeta/CD19-depleted stem cell transplant. The TCR comes from a boy in the first two years of life who had a stem cell transplant for SCID, so the T cells may come from the graft donor. Written as DNA, the CDR3 is TGTGCCAGCAGCCGGACGGGGGCCGCCTCTGGGGCCAACGTCCTGACTTTC. This translates into CASSRTGAASGANVLTF.